A selection of T cell receptor beta chains follows, all from one sample in a study of blood T cell repertoires in COVID-19. Sequencing used immunoSEQ multiplex PCR; TCRdb keeps in-frame clones, though not all of them. The repertoire holds about 55,000 clones, with around 85% as singletons. The material sequenced was peripheral blood. The receptors were sampled from a human donor in a cohort sampled during active COVID-19. The CDR3 runs from the conserved cysteine through the conserved F or W. The order of the fields is J gene, V gene, clone size, D gene, CDR3 protein, CDR3 DNA. The D gene is left open where the match is weak. Clone size, where shown, is once, few, many, or a class for clones that have expanded.

j_gene: TRBJ1-1
v_gene: TRBV3-1/TRBV3-2
abundance: .
d_gene: .
CDR3aa: CASSLENTEAFF
CDR3nt: TGTGCCAGCAGCTTAGAGAACACTGAAGCTTTCTTT

j_gene: TRBJ1-1
v_gene: TRBV3-1/TRBV3-2
abundance: .
d_gene: TRBD1
CDR3aa: CASTQGTGGLNTEAFF
CDR3nt: TGTGCCAGCACCCAGGGGACAGGGGGCCTCAACACTGAAGCTTTCTTT

j_gene: TRBJ2-2
v_gene: TRBV5-1
abundance: .
d_gene: TRBD1
CDR3aa: CASRPGQYTGELFF
CDR3nt: TGCGCCAGCAGGCCGGGACAGTACACCGGGGAGCTGTTTTTT

j_gene: TRBJ1-6
v_gene: TRBV4-1
abundance: .
d_gene: TRBD1
CDR3aa: CASSQEGRGLGSPLHF
CDR3nt: TGCGCCAGCAGCCAAGAGGGCAGGGGGCTGGGTTCACCCCTCCACTTT

j_gene: TRBJ2-1
v_gene: TRBV6-6
abundance: .
d_gene: TRBD2
CDR3aa: CASRYSLREGYNEQFF
CDR3nt: TGTGCCAGCAGATACTCTTTGAGGGAGGGCTACAATGAGCAGTTCTTC

j_gene: TRBJ1-2
v_gene: TRBV12-3/TRBV12-4
abundance: .
d_gene: .
CDR3aa: CASSPGNYGYTF
CDR3nt: TGTGCCAGCAGCCCCGGGAACTATGGCTACACCTTC

j_gene: TRBJ2-1
v_gene: TRBV3-1/TRBV3-2
abundance: once
d_gene: TRBD2
CDR3aa: CASSPQVGRTYNEQFF
CDR3nt: TGTGCCAGCAGCCCCCAAGTCGGGAGGACCTACAATGAGCAGTTCTTC

j_gene: TRBJ1-1
v_gene: TRBV7-8
abundance: .
d_gene: .
CDR3aa: CASSLSEMNTEAFF
CDR3nt: TGTGCCAGCAGCTTATCAGAAATGAACACTGAAGCTTTCTTT

j_gene: TRBJ1-6
v_gene: TRBV3-1/TRBV3-2
abundance: .
d_gene: .
CDR3aa: CASTPGSSYNSPLHF
CDR3nt: TGTGCCAGCACCCCGGGGAGCTCCTATAATTCACCCCTCCACTTT

j_gene: TRBJ2-7
v_gene: TRBV6-5
abundance: .
d_gene: TRBD1
CDR3aa: CASSPGQGRTYEQYF
CDR3nt: TGTGCCAGCAGCCCCGGACAGGGGCGAACCTACGAGCAGTACTTC

j_gene: TRBJ1-4
v_gene: TRBV2
abundance: few
d_gene: .
CDR3aa: CATVRDTSTNEKLFF
CDR3nt: TGTGCCACCGTCCGGGACACATCAACTAATGAAAAACTGTTTTTT

j_gene: TRBJ1-1
v_gene: TRBV27
abundance: .
d_gene: .
CDR3aa: CASRLMGGSTEAFF
CDR3nt: TGTGCCAGCAGGTTAATGGGGGGATCCACTGAAGCTTTCTTT

j_gene: TRBJ2-6
v_gene: TRBV5-1
abundance: .
d_gene: .
CDR3aa: CASSFRGASGANVLTF
CDR3nt: TGCGCCAGCAGCTTCAGGGGGGCATCTGGGGCCAACGTCCTGACTTTC

j_gene: TRBJ2-5
v_gene: TRBV9
abundance: .
d_gene: .
CDR3aa: CASSLGSDGETQYF
CDR3nt: TGTGCCAGCAGCCTCGGGTCCGACGGGGAGACCCAGTACTTC

j_gene: TRBJ2-7
v_gene: TRBV3-1/TRBV3-2
abundance: .
d_gene: .
CDR3aa: CASSPGDSGSYEQYF
CDR3nt: TGTGCCAGCAGCCCCGGAGACTCGGGGTCCTACGAGCAGTACTTC

j_gene: TRBJ1-1
v_gene: TRBV6-2/TRBV6-3
abundance: .
d_gene: .
CDR3aa: CASSPGRSLNTEAFF
CDR3nt: TGTGCCAGCAGCCCAGGTCGGAGTCTGAACACTGAAGCTTTCTTT

j_gene: TRBJ1-3
v_gene: TRBV5-6
abundance: .
d_gene: .
CDR3aa: CASSRWHSGNTIYF
CDR3nt: TGTGCCAGCAGCCGTTGGCACTCTGGAAACACCATATATTTT

j_gene: TRBJ2-2
v_gene: TRBV24-1
abundance: .
d_gene: TRBD2
CDR3aa: CATSDSSGRATGELFF
CDR3nt: TGTGCCACCAGTGATTCTAGCGGGAGGGCCACCGGGGAGCTGTTTTTT

j_gene: TRBJ2-1
v_gene: TRBV10-3
abundance: .
d_gene: .
CDR3aa: CAISESLENEQFF
CDR3nt: TGTGCCATCAGTGAGTCACTAGAAAATGAGCAGTTCTTC

j_gene: TRBJ1-5
v_gene: TRBV30
abundance: .
d_gene: .
CDR3aa: CAWSVSPGDQPQHF
CDR3nt: TGTGCCTGGAGTGTATCCCCAGGGGATCAGCCCCAGCATTTT

j_gene: TRBJ2-7
v_gene: TRBV28
abundance: .
d_gene: .
CDR3aa: CASSFRGEQYF
CDR3nt: TGTGCCAGCAGTTTCAGGGGCGAGCAGTACTTC

j_gene: TRBJ2-7
v_gene: TRBV4-1
abundance: .
d_gene: TRBD2
CDR3aa: CASSQAPGLAGKAYEQYF
CDR3nt: TGCGCCAGCAGCCAAGCCCCGGGACTAGCGGGGAAAGCCTACGAGCAGTACTTC

j_gene: TRBJ1-2
v_gene: TRBV7-2
abundance: .
d_gene: TRBD1
CDR3aa: CASSLGTGENYGYTF
CDR3nt: TGTGCCAGCAGCTTAGGCACAGGGGAAAACTATGGCTACACCTTC

j_gene: TRBJ1-4
v_gene: TRBV28
abundance: .
d_gene: TRBD1
CDR3aa: CASSLDRANEKLFF
CDR3nt: TGTGCCAGCAGTTTGGACAGGGCGAATGAAAAACTGTTTTTT

j_gene: TRBJ1-1
v_gene: TRBV3-1/TRBV3-2
abundance: .
d_gene: .
CDR3aa: CASSQGQKNTEAFF
CDR3nt: TGTGCCAGCAGCCAAGGACAGAAGAACACTGAAGCTTTCTTT

j_gene: TRBJ1-1
v_gene: TRBV6-2/TRBV6-3
abundance: .
d_gene: .
CDR3aa: CASSYGQLNAEAFF
CDR3nt: TGTGCCAGCAGTTATGGACAGCTTAACGCTGAAGCTTTCTTT

j_gene: TRBJ2-1
v_gene: TRBV28
abundance: .
d_gene: .
CDR3aa: CASSDHQGNNEQFF
CDR3nt: TGTGCCAGCAGCGATCACCAGGGCAACAATGAGCAGTTCTTC

j_gene: TRBJ2-5
v_gene: TRBV3-1/TRBV3-2
abundance: .
d_gene: .
CDR3aa: CASSQRSGIQETQYF
CDR3nt: TGTGCCAGCAGCCAGAGGTCCGGGATCCAAGAGACCCAGTACTTC

j_gene: TRBJ2-5
v_gene: TRBV6-5
abundance: .
d_gene: TRBD2
CDR3aa: CASSYAGGRGTQYF
CDR3nt: TGTGCCAGCAGTTACGCGGGAGGGAGGGGGACCCAGTACTTC

j_gene: TRBJ2-2
v_gene: TRBV7-7
abundance: once
d_gene: .
CDR3aa: CASSVQGSTGELFF
CDR3nt: TGTGCTAGCAGCGTCCAGGGGTCCACCGGGGAGCTGTTTTTT

j_gene: TRBJ2-5
v_gene: TRBV3-1/TRBV3-2
abundance: .
d_gene: .
CDR3aa: CASSPRSGSSEFWETQYF
CDR3nt: TGTGCCAGCAGCCCAAGATCGGGATCCTCTGAATTCTGGGAGACCCAGTACTTC

j_gene: TRBJ1-1
v_gene: TRBV5-1
abundance: .
d_gene: TRBD1
CDR3aa: CASSQGTVNTEAFF
CDR3nt: TGCGCCAGCAGCCAAGGGACAGTCAACACTGAAGCTTTCTTT

j_gene: TRBJ1-3
v_gene: TRBV29-1
abundance: .
d_gene: .
CDR3aa: CSVEKSLPDRSGNTIYF
CDR3nt: TGCAGCGTTGAAAAGAGCCTGCCAGACAGGTCTGGAAACACCATATATTTT

j_gene: TRBJ1-1
v_gene: TRBV18
abundance: .
d_gene: .
CDR3aa: CASSSQDYTEAFF
CDR3nt: TGTGCCAGCTCATCTCAGGACTACACTGAAGCTTTCTTT

j_gene: TRBJ2-7
v_gene: TRBV28
abundance: .
d_gene: TRBD1
CDR3aa: CASSPPGQESYEQYF
CDR3nt: TGTGCCAGCAGTCCACCGGGACAGGAGAGCTACGAGCAGTACTTC

j_gene: TRBJ2-7
v_gene: TRBV12-3/TRBV12-4
abundance: .
d_gene: .
CDR3aa: CASSFGLPREQYF
CDR3nt: TGTGCCAGCAGTTTCGGACTCCCCCGGGAGCAGTACTTC

j_gene: TRBJ2-7
v_gene: TRBV5-8
abundance: once
d_gene: .
CDR3aa: CASSLDGLTYEQYF
CDR3nt: TGTGCCAGCAGCTTGGACGGACTGACCTACGAGCAGTACTTC

j_gene: TRBJ2-1
v_gene: TRBV11-2
abundance: few
d_gene: TRBD1
CDR3aa: CASSSGQGRGDEQFF
CDR3nt: TGTGCCAGCAGCTCAGGACAGGGCCGAGGGGATGAGCAGTTCTTC

j_gene: TRBJ2-1
v_gene: TRBV4-1
abundance: .
d_gene: .
CDR3aa: CASSQDYGSSYNEQFF
CDR3nt: TGCGCCAGCAGCCAAGATTACGGGAGCTCCTACAATGAGCAGTTCTTC

j_gene: TRBJ2-1
v_gene: TRBV11-3
abundance: .
d_gene: TRBD1
CDR3aa: CASSPQGEASGQFF
CDR3nt: TGTGCCAGCAGCCCCCAGGGGGAAGCCTCGGGGCAGTTCTTC

j_gene: TRBJ2-1
v_gene: TRBV29-1
abundance: .
d_gene: TRBD2
CDR3aa: CSVLRREGASYNEQFF
CDR3nt: TGCAGCGTTCTCCGGCGGGAGGGCGCGTCCTACAATGAGCAGTTCTTC

j_gene: TRBJ2-1
v_gene: TRBV19
abundance: .
d_gene: .
CDR3aa: CASAAIEGAEQFF
CDR3nt: TGTGCCAGTGCCGCTATTGAAGGGGCGGAGCAGTTCTTC

j_gene: TRBJ1-5
v_gene: TRBV4-1
abundance: .
d_gene: TRBD1
CDR3aa: CASSQVGQPNNQPQHF
CDR3nt: TGCGCCAGCAGCCAGGTGGGACAGCCGAACAATCAGCCCCAGCATTTT

j_gene: TRBJ2-1
v_gene: TRBV3-1/TRBV3-2
abundance: .
d_gene: TRBD2
CDR3aa: CASSPTSGLYNEQFF
CDR3nt: TGTGCCAGCAGCCCGACTAGCGGACTCTACAATGAGCAGTTCTTC

j_gene: TRBJ2-3
v_gene: TRBV7-7
abundance: .
d_gene: .
CDR3aa: CASSLELSDTQYF
CDR3nt: TGTGCTAGCAGCTTAGAACTCTCAGATACGCAGTATTTT